What follows are 30 T cell receptor beta chains derived from one specimen sequenced in a study of blood T cells in healthy people across ages. The use of a sample-barcoded 5' primer and a J-beta primer mix characterized a second PCR of about 7 to 12 cycles. TCRdb fed the 5' RACE reads into MiXCR, producing one record per CDR3 protein. The sample lists roughly 860,000 distinct CDR3 sequences, under 80% occurring once. The sample consisted of blood. Every receptor here comes from a young man in good health.

This clonotype was recorded once. This chain links TRBV15 with TRBJ2-4, with 8 bases matching TRBD1. The end of the DNA aligns better with TRBJ2-7, so the J call may be wrong. This CDR3 is 15 amino acids long. Germline V gives CDR1 LNHNV, CDR2 YYDKDF (reference sequence). The CDR3 coding sequence is TGTGCCACCAGCAGAGACTTGGACAGGGAGTACGAGCAGTACTTC. Encoded protein: CATSRDLDREYEQYF.

The chain couples TRBV9 to TRBJ2-7; D is ambiguous. The CDR3 covers 14 residues. Germline assignment: CDR1 SGDLS and CDR2 YYNGEE. V lost 0 bases to trimming and J lost 1 base, with 8 bases between them. The CDR3 DNA reads as TGTGCCAGCAGCGTAGATTTAGGATCCTACGAGCAGTACTTC. The encoded protein is CASSVDLGSYEQYF.

This clonotype was observed a few times. V is TRBV20-1 and J is TRBJ2-1; D ambiguous. Germline V gene lookup returns CDR1 DFQATT and CDR2 SNEGSKA (reference sequence). V lost 2 bases to trimming and J lost 0 bases, with 11 bases between them. There are 15 residues in the CDR3. The CDR3 is CSARKGASSYNEQFF. In DNA, the CDR3 is TGCAGTGCTAGAAAGGGCGCCTCCTCCTACAATGAGCAGTTCTTC.

The table lists this clonotype with a few counts. This chain connects TRBV9 to TRBJ1-4; D gene ambiguous. Germline-derived CDR1 and CDR2 are SGDLS and YYNGEE. The CDR3 loop spans 13 amino acids. Trimming pared 0 bases from V and 8 bases from J, leaving 8 bases between. The CDR3 bases are TGTGCCAGCAGCGTAGGGACGGGAGAAAAACTGTTTTTT. The encoded protein is CASSVGTGEKLFF.

This rearrangement joins TRBV6-2 or TRBV6-3 to TRBJ1-5; D may be TRBD1 (5 bases). Germline CDR1 is MNHEY and CDR2 is SVGEGT. The V gene lost 7 bases and the J gene lost 5 bases, with 21 bases spanning the gap. The CDR3 length is 16 residues. The CDR3 DNA follows: TGTGCCAGCACCCGATCCAAAGGGTCGGGGGATCAGCCCCAGCATTTT. Translated: CASTRSKGSGDQPQHF.

The chain recombines TRBV4-3 with TRBJ2-2; D remains ambiguous. Trimming cost V 0 bases and J 1 base, with 9 bases left between them. The germline CDR1 and CDR2 sequences are LGHNA and YSLEER. CDR3 length equals 16 residues. CDR3 protein: CASSQDTARNTGELFF. CDR3 DNA: TGCGCCAGCAGCCAAGATACGGCTAGGAACACCGGGGAGCTGTTTTTT.

V is TRBV20-1 and J is TRBJ1-6; a weak D match, TRBD1 (5 bases). The CDR3 extends over 17 amino acids. CDR1 is DFQATT, CDR2 SNEGSKA, per germline (reference sequence). V was trimmed by 0 bases and J by 3 bases, leaving 15 bases between them. CDR3 sequence: CSARDPDILSYNSPLHF. The CDR3 nucleotides are TGCAGTGCTAGAGACCCGGACATTTTGAGCTATAATTCACCCCTCCACTTT.

The gene calls are TRBV7-8 and TRBJ2-3, with TRBD2 identical over 10 bases. The junction had 9 bases not matched to a gene; V was cut back by 4 bases and J by 2 bases. The CDR3 runs 17 residues. Germline CDR1 is SGHVS and CDR2 is FQNEAQ. The CDR3 DNA reads TGTGCCAGCAGCTCCGGAGTAGCGGGGGGATACACAGATACGCAGTATTTT. Translating it yields CASSSGVAGGYTDTQYF.

The DNA of the CDR3 is TGTGCCACCCATTACCGACGGCAGTCGAACACTGAAGCTTTCTTT. Translation gives CATHYRRQSNTEAFF. The V gene is TRBV6-2 or TRBV6-3, the J gene TRBJ1-1; no firm D call. The CDR3 length is 15 residues. V was clipped by 10 bases and J by 1 base, with 19 bases between them. CDR1 is MNHEY and CDR2 is SVGEGT in the germline V gene.

The chain links TRBV20-1 to TRBJ2-4; weak D call: TRBD2 (5 bases). Judging by the DNA end, TRBJ2-7 fits better; the J call may be wrong. Germline V CDR1 and CDR2: DFQATT, SNEGSKA (reference sequence). The CDR3 contains 15 residues. CDR3 loop: CSAGGGVAGGYEQYF. CDR3 coding DNA: TGCAGTGCTGGAGGAGGTGTGGCAGGCGGGTACGAGCAGTACTTC.

The chain has TRBV6-2 or TRBV6-3 and TRBJ2-5; 8 bases match TRBD2. This CDR3 is 14 amino acids long. CDR1 is MNHEY, CDR2 SVGEGT, per germline. Trimming took 6 bases from V and 2 from J; bases not matched to a gene: 5. The CDR3 region has the DNA TGTGCCAGCAGCTTAGCGGGGAAACAAGAGACCCAGTACTTC. Residues: CASSLAGKQETQYF.

The V gene is TRBV7-2, the J gene TRBJ2-7, with D perhaps given as TRBD1 or TRBD2 (5 bases each). The CDR3 length is 15 residues. Looked up from germline, CDR1 is SGHTA and CDR2 is FQGNSA. V was cut by 2 bases and J by 0 bases, with 11 bases left in between. The CDR3 loop reads CASSLTGPNSYEQYF. The CDR3 coding sequence is TGTGCCAGCAGCTTAACGGGGCCCAACTCCTACGAGCAGTACTTC. The full variable domain, completed using reference TRBV7-2 and TRBJ2-7, is GAGVSQSPSNKVTEKGKDVELRCDPISGHTALYWYRQSLGQGLEFLIYFQGNSAPDKSGLPSDRFSAERTGGSVSTLTIQRTQQEDSAVYLCASSLTGPNSYEQYFGPGTRLTVT.

The chain combines TRBV28 with TRBJ2-6; 10 nucleotides match TRBD1. The CDR3 length is 16 residues. V lost 10 bases, J lost 0 bases, and 6 bases stayed unmatched. In germline, CDR1 is MDHEN, CDR2 SYDVKM. In DNA form, the CDR3 reads TGTGCCACCACCGGGACAGGGGACTCTGGGGCCAACGTCCTGACTTTC. It translates to CATTGTGDSGANVLTF.

This chain joins TRBV29-1 and TRBJ2-1; D is perhaps TRBD1 or TRBD2 (5 bases each). This CDR3 is built from 12 residues. V was clipped by 2 bases and J by 9 bases, with 11 bases between them. CDR1 SQVTM and CDR2 ANQGSEA come from the germline V gene. The CDR3 bases are TGCAGCGTTGAATATGAGGGGTCTGAGCAGTTCTTC. This encodes CSVEYEGSEQFF.

This clonotype showed up just a few times. The chain joins TRBV7-8 to TRBJ2-5, with D perhaps matching TRBD2 (6 bases). Germline CDR1 is SGHVS and CDR2 is FQNEAQ. The V gene lost 3 bases and the J gene lost 0 bases, with 8 bases spanning the gap. CDR3 length equals 14 residues. The CDR3, as DNA: TGTGCCAGCAGCTTGGGGACTTACCAAGAGACCCAGTACTTC. This translates into CASSLGTYQETQYF.

The chain has TRBV5-4 and TRBJ1-2, with TRBD1 matching 9 bases. The trim removed 4 bases at V and 0 bases at J, leaving 10 bases unmatched. This CDR3 has 17 amino acids. Germline V gene lookup returns CDR1 SGHNT and CDR2 YYREEE (reference sequence). The DNA of the CDR3 is TGTGCCAGCAGCATACCGGGACAGGGCGGGTCTAACTATGGCTACACCTTC. It encodes CASSIPGQGGSNYGYTF.

The chain combines TRBV27 with TRBJ2-5, with D perhaps matching TRBD2 (5 bases). The J call is in doubt because the DNA end fits TRBJ2-7 better. CDR3 length equals 15 residues. Germline CDR1 MNHEY, CDR2 SMNVEV (reference sequence). CDR3 nucleotides: TGTGCCAGCAGTTCCTTCGGCGGGCGACGAGACGAGCAGTACTTC. This codes for CASSSFGGRRDEQYF.

The sample holds a few counts of this clonotype. The rearrangement uses TRBV20-1 and TRBJ2-1; TRBD1 matches 9 bases. Trimming took 1 base from V and 8 from J; bases not matched to a gene: 6. The CDR3 length is 14 residues. Germline CDR1 and CDR2: DFQATT and SNEGSKA (reference sequence). The CDR3 region is CSARGTGGVYEQFF. In DNA form, the CDR3 reads TGCAGTGCTAGAGGTACAGGGGGCGTCTATGAGCAGTTCTTC.

V and J are TRBV4-1 and TRBJ2-3; TRBD1 might be the D (6 bases). CDR1 is MGHRA, CDR2 YSYEKL, per germline. Trimming cost V 4 bases and J 2 bases, with 16 bases left between them. The CDR3 is made up of 16 amino acids. CDR3 residues: CASSLRTDLATDTQYF. CDR3 nucleotide sequence: TGCGCCAGCAGCCTCCGGACAGACCTCGCCACAGATACGCAGTATTTT.

V gene TRBV12-3 or TRBV12-4 combines with J gene TRBJ2-4; 10 positions match TRBD2. There are 18 residues in the CDR3. V lost 2 bases and J lost 0; bases outside the gene matches: 7. The CDR3 DNA reads TGTGCCAGCAGTTTAACCAGCGGGGGGGATCTAGCCAAAAACATTCAGTACTTC. It yields the protein CASSLTSGGDLAKNIQYF.

The chain carries TRBV7-2 and TRBJ2-4, with a weak D call TRBD1 (5 bases). The end of the DNA aligns better with TRBJ2-7, so the J call may be wrong. The CDR3 totals 15 residues. Germline V gives CDR1 SGHTA, CDR2 FQGNSA. The CDR3 is CASSLDGAESYEQYF. As DNA, the CDR3 is TGTGCCAGCAGCTTAGATGGGGCCGAGAGTTACGAGCAGTACTTC.

The chain joins TRBV29-1 to TRBJ2-1, with D unresolved. The V gene lost 4 bases and the J gene lost 5 bases, with 6 bases spanning the gap. The CDR3 is 11 amino acids. Germline CDR1 reads SQVTM; CDR2 reads ANQGSEA. The CDR3 is CSVGPHNEQFF. The CDR3 nucleotides read TGCAGCGTTGGGCCTCACAATGAGCAGTTCTTC.

The chain has TRBV6-5 and TRBJ2-3; possibly TRBD2 for D (6 bases). Germline V gene data show CDR1 as MNHEY and CDR2 as SVGAGI. Trimming stripped 8 bases from V and 3 bases from J, with 18 bases between. The CDR3 has 15 residues. Here the CDR3 reads CASFQRGGKTDTQYF. The DNA for the CDR3 is TGTGCCAGCTTCCAACGGGGCGGGAAAACAGATACGCAGTATTTT.

This clonotype has more than one count but fewer than ten. This sequence joins TRBV15 and TRBJ2-7, with D possibly matching TRBD1 (6 bases). Per germline, CDR1 LNHNV and CDR2 YYDKDF (reference sequence). The length of the CDR3 is 15 residues. V was pared by 1 base and J by 4 bases, with 14 bases between. In DNA, the CDR3 is TGTGCCACCAGCAGAGCTACAGGGATGGCTTACGAGCAGTACTTC. Amino acids: CATSRATGMAYEQYF.

The chain uses TRBV3-1 and TRBJ1-4; no definite D call. Per the germline V gene, CDR1 is LGHDT and CDR2 is YNNKEL (reference sequence). There are 18 residues in the CDR3. Trimming cost V 3 bases and J 0 bases, with 17 bases left between them. The CDR3 DNA is TGTGCCAGCAGCCAGGTTTTACTAGGGCCTGCAACTAATGAAAAACTGTTTTTT. Translating it yields CASSQVLLGPATNEKLFF.

V and J are TRBV6-2 or TRBV6-3 and TRBJ2-5; D perhaps matches TRBD2 (5 bases). Germline lookup yields CDR1 MNHEY and CDR2 SVGEGT. CDR3 size: 14 residues. Trimming took 2 bases from V and 0 from J, leaving 7 bases between them. CDR3 nucleotides: TGTGCCAGCAGTTACGAGGGCCACCAAGAGACCCAGTACTTC. Protein sequence: CASSYEGHQETQYF.

The rearrangement joins TRBV21-1 to TRBJ2-7. TRBV21-1 counts as a pseudogene. The CDR3 covers 13 residues. CDR3 amino acids: CASSKSTLYEQYF. In DNA form, the CDR3 reads TGTGCCAGCAGCAAAAGCACTCTATACGAGCAGTACTTC.

The CDR3 spells CSASLGGASTDTQYF. The CDR3 nucleotides are TGCAGTGCTTCCCTCGGGGGAGCTAGCACAGATACGCAGTATTTT. The V and J genes are TRBV20-1 and TRBJ2-3; weak D call: TRBD2 (6 bases). The ends were cut back, 5 bases at V and 0 bases at J, with 15 bases in the middle. CDR3 size: 15 residues. Per germline, CDR1 DFQATT and CDR2 SNEGSKA (reference sequence).

V gene TRBV12-3 or TRBV12-4 combines with J gene TRBJ2-7, with D tentatively TRBD1 (5 bases). Between the trimmed V and J ends, which lost 6 bases and 5 bases, there was a span of 14 bases. This CDR3 is 13 amino acids long. The CDR3: CASRIPSGNEQYF. The CDR3 DNA is TGTGCCAGCAGAATCCCTTCAGGGAACGAGCAGTACTTC.

V is TRBV6-2 or TRBV6-3 and J is TRBJ2-7, with D perhaps TRBD1 or TRBD2 (5 bases each). The CDR3 length is 16 residues. V lost 2 bases, J lost 3 bases, and 17 bases lay in between. Germline V gene data show CDR1 as MNHEY and CDR2 as SVGEGT. CDR3 sequence: CASSYGPGTSVYEQYF. Here the CDR3 DNA reads TGTGCCAGCAGTTACGGGCCAGGGACCTCGGTCTACGAGCAGTACTTC.